This note documents a single T cell receptor (beta chain) sequence. Its antigen is unidentified. The entry originates in a study of T-cell memory formation after mild COVID-19. Study context: TCR clusters were mostly donor specific.

CDR1 and CDR2 (germline): SGHVS, FQNEAQ. The CDR3 length is 13 residues. Between the trimmed V and J ends, which lost 2 bases and 7 bases, there was a span of 11 bases. Study results and caveats: The authors did not confirm SARS-CoV-2 specificity of second-wave clones peaking day 37. Contracting clones from day 15 to 85 showed balanced CD4/CD8; later expanders favored CD4+.

TCRdb used MiXCR to reprocess the 5' RACE reads, holding one entry per CDR3 protein. The sample records about 360,000 distinct CDR3 sequences, 13% being singletons. The material sequenced was PBMCs or a T cell subset sorted from them (not recorded which). The receptor's source is a man aged 18 to 30 who had mild COVID-19 (a few samples of this study predate the infection). Cell type and time point are not known. V gene TRBV7-8 combines with J gene TRBJ1-1; D remains unclear. For the CDR3, the DNA is TGTGCCAGCAGCTTATCTGCGTCGCTTGAAGCTTTCTTT. Its translation: CASSLSASLEAFF.